One and the same sample provided the 31 T cell receptor beta chains below, sequenced in a study of T-cell memory formation after mild COVID-19. TCRdb called the 5' RACE reads again in MiXCR, with one record for every CDR3 protein. The top ten hold 21% of the sample, which has 300,000 to 350,000 distinct CDR3 sequences, 14% seen once. Sequences were obtained from PBMCs or a T cell subset sorted from them (not recorded which). Receptor source: a man between 18 and 29 years old who had mild COVID-19 (a few samples of this study predate the infection). Cell type and time point are not known.

The chain links TRBV7-2 to TRBJ2-7, with TRBD2 as a possible D gene (6 bases). V was pared by 3 bases and J by 6 bases, with 12 bases between. Per the germline V gene, CDR1 is SGHTA and CDR2 is FQGNSA. There are 13 residues in the CDR3. For the CDR3, the DNA is TGTGCCAGCAGCTTGGGGGGAATGCGCGAGCAGTACTTC. Translating gives CASSLGGMREQYF.

This clonotype was detected only a few times. This sequence joins TRBV20-1 and TRBJ2-6; no clear D. V was clipped by 4 bases and J by 1 base, with 5 bases between them. The CDR3 totals 13 residues. The germline gives CDR1 DFQATT, CDR2 SNEGSKA (reference sequence). The chain's CDR3 is CSAKGSGANVLTF. The DNA for the CDR3 is TGCAGTGCTAAGGGTTCTGGGGCCAACGTCCTGACTTTC.

This clonotype has only a few counts. The rearrangement links TRBV7-3 to TRBJ2-1; D gene uncertain. Germline V gene lookup returns CDR1 SGHTA and CDR2 FQGTGA. The length of the CDR3 is 18 residues. V shed 1 base and J shed 0 bases, with 16 bases lying between them. The chain's CDR3 is CASSLKGLGPSSYNEQFF. CDR3 in DNA: TGTGCCAGCAGCTTAAAGGGTCTAGGACCTAGCTCCTACAATGAGCAGTTCTTC.

This chain uses TRBV6-5 with TRBJ2-3, with 7 nucleotides matching TRBD2. V shed 6 bases and J 4 bases; nucleotides not matched to a gene: 10. There are 15 residues in the CDR3. Germline loops: CDR1 MNHEY, CDR2 SVGAGI. The CDR3 reads CASRDALGGADTQYF. The CDR3 coding sequence is TGTGCCAGCAGGGACGCACTGGGGGGGGCAGATACGCAGTATTTT.

The chain uses TRBV20-1 and TRBJ2-5; D may be TRBD1 or TRBD2 (6 bases each). This CDR3 has 16 residues. The V gene lost 5 bases and the J gene lost 5 bases, with 24 bases spanning the gap. Germline V lookup: CDR1 DFQATT, CDR2 SNEGSKA (reference sequence). The CDR3 loop reads CSAVPKYGGARETQYF. Here the CDR3 DNA reads TGCAGTGCTGTCCCCAAGTACGGGGGCGCCAGGGAGACCCAGTACTTC.

Concerning this clonotype: A junction end diverges from the germline sequence, so it may reflect a read error. The chain couples TRBV5-6 to TRBJ2-3, with TRBD2 identical over 8 bases. In germline, CDR1 is SGHDT, CDR2 YYEEEE. There are 14 residues in the CDR3. The CDR3 protein is CVSSQGLASDTQYF. Written as DNA, the CDR3 is TGTGTCAGCAGCCAAGGACTAGCTTCAGATACGCAGTATTTT.

This clonotype was counted only a few times. The chain combines TRBV6-5 with TRBJ2-5; D may be TRBD1 or TRBD2 (6 bases each). Germline V CDR1 and CDR2: MNHEY, SVGAGI. The ends were cut back, 2 bases at V and 4 bases at J, with 11 bases in the middle. CDR3 length equals 14 residues. The CDR3 spells CASSYGGQGETQYF. The CDR3 DNA follows: TGTGCCAGCAGTTACGGGGGGCAGGGAGAGACCCAGTACTTC.

This clonotype was observed at least ten times. The chain links TRBV24-1 to TRBJ2-1, with D perhaps TRBD1 (7 bases). The germline CDR1 and CDR2 sequences are KGHDR and SFDVKD. V lost 5 bases, J lost 8 bases, and 15 bases lay in between. There are 14 residues in the CDR3. For the CDR3, the DNA is TGTGCCACCAGTGGGCAGGGGGGCCGGTATGAGCAGTTCTTC. This gives the protein CATSGQGGRYEQFF.

The gene calls are TRBV7-3 and TRBJ1-1; no clear D. V was trimmed by 1 base and J by 1 base, leaving 13 bases between them. CDR3 length: 16 residues. Looked up from germline, CDR1 is SGHTA and CDR2 is FQGTGA. In DNA, the CDR3 is TGTGCCAGCAGCTTAAACGGTGGAGCCTCGAACACTGAAGCTTTCTTT. Translated, it gives CASSLNGGASNTEAFF.

The chain has TRBV6-2 or TRBV6-3 and TRBJ1-1; D might be TRBD1 (6 bases). The CDR3 extends over 12 amino acids. Germline V gene lookup returns CDR1 MNHEY and CDR2 SVGEGT. Trimming stripped 10 bases from V and 7 bases from J, with 16 bases between. CDR3 amino acids: CATLQGGGEAFF. Written as DNA, the CDR3 is TGTGCCACCTTACAGGGCGGCGGTGAAGCTTTCTTT.

This clonotype was seen more than once but under ten times. The chain recombines TRBV15 with TRBJ1-2; no reliable D call. From germline, CDR1 is LNHNV and CDR2 YYDKDF (reference sequence). The V and J ends lost 0 bases and 5 bases respectively, with 10 bases between them. The CDR3 sequence is 14 residues long. The CDR3 loop is CATSRDKGSYGYTF. Written as DNA, the CDR3 is TGTGCCACCAGCAGAGATAAGGGCTCGTATGGCTACACCTTC.

This clonotype was picked up a small number of times. Here the CDR3 reads CASSFGRGNYGYTF. CDR3 sequence (DNA): TGTGCCAGCAGCTTCGGCAGGGGGAACTATGGCTACACCTTC. This chain joins TRBV5-6 and TRBJ1-2; TRBD1 matches at 7 bases. The germline V gene has CDR1 SGHDT and CDR2 YYEEEE. The CDR3 is 14 amino acids. V gave up 2 bases and J gave up 2 bases; unmatched junction bases: 3.

The rearrangement joins TRBV28 to TRBJ2-5; 7 nucleotides line up with TRBD1. V lost 3 bases, J lost 0 bases, and 7 bases stayed unmatched. Germline V gene lookup returns CDR1 MDHEN and CDR2 SYDVKM. The CDR3 is made up of 16 amino acids. CDR3 amino acids: CASSFWETGYQETQYF. CDR3 in DNA: TGTGCCAGCAGTTTTTGGGAGACAGGGTACCAAGAGACCCAGTACTTC.

The table lists this clonotype with a few counts. V and J are TRBV24-1 and TRBJ2-3; D might be TRBD2 (6 bases). Germline CDR1 KGHDR, CDR2 SFDVKD. V gave up 2 bases and J gave up 9 bases, with 14 bases separating them. There are 14 residues in the CDR3. The DNA of the CDR3 is TGTGCCACCAGTGATTCGTGGGGAGGACGAACGCAGTATTTT. It encodes CATSDSWGGRTQYF.

The table lists this clonotype with a few counts. The V gene is TRBV12-3 or TRBV12-4, the J gene TRBJ1-1; D ambiguous. The length of the CDR3 is 11 residues. Deletions cut 3 bases from V and 8 bases from J, with 7 bases between. The CDR3 DNA is TGTGCCAGCAGTTTTCGGTTCGAAGCTTTCTTT. Translating gives CASSFRFEAFF.

V is TRBV6-2 or TRBV6-3 and J is TRBJ2-2; 8 nucleotides align to TRBD1. This CDR3 comprises 14 residues. Germline V lookup: CDR1 MNHEY, CDR2 SVGEGT. V trimming: 10 bases; J trimming: 1 base; junction bases outside the gene matches: 5. In nucleotides, the CDR3 is TGTGCCACTGGACAGGGTTTGAACACCGGGGAGCTGTTTTTT. Its protein is CATGQGLNTGELFF.

The rearrangement links TRBV6-5 to TRBJ2-7; TRBD1 aligns across 8 bases. This CDR3 region has 14 residues. The germline V gene has CDR1 MNHEY and CDR2 SVGAGI. The trim removed 6 bases at V and 2 bases at J, leaving 6 bases unmatched. The CDR3 region is CASRARQGTYEQYV. In DNA, the CDR3 is TGTGCCAGCAGGGCTAGACAGGGGACCTACGAGCAGTACGTC.

This clonotype was recorded a few times. The chain joins TRBV7-9 to TRBJ2-3, with 9 bases identical to TRBD2. The V gene's germline CDR1 is SEHNR and CDR2 FQNEAQ (reference sequence). The CDR3 has 16 amino acids. Trimming removed 6 bases from V and 1 base from J; junction bases left unmatched: 8. CDR3 sequence: CASRDTRLAGTDTQYF. For the CDR3, the DNA is TGTGCCAGCAGAGACACCCGACTAGCGGGCACAGATACGCAGTATTTT.

The chain uses TRBV9 and TRBJ1-5; 8 bases are shared with TRBD1. The germline gives CDR1 SGDLS, CDR2 YYNGEE. CDR3 length: 15 amino acids. Trimming at V came to 4 bases and at J to 6 bases, leaving 9 bases not matched to a gene. CDR3 amino acids: CASSLAGQVSQPQHF. As DNA, the CDR3 is TGTGCCAGCAGCCTTGCGGGACAGGTGTCTCAGCCCCAGCATTTT.

This clonotype was found a few times. The chain joins TRBV5-1 to TRBJ2-5; 9 bases agree with TRBD2. J gave up 1 base and V 4 bases, and 17 bases lay outside the gene matches. This CDR3 is built from 19 residues. The germline gives CDR1 SGHRS, CDR2 YFSETQ. The CDR3 reads CASSVTPGAGGSAQETQYF. The CDR3 region has the DNA TGCGCCAGCAGCGTTACCCCAGGAGCGGGGGGCTCCGCCCAAGAGACCCAGTACTTC.

This clonotype was seen only a few times. V and J are TRBV20-1 and TRBJ1-2, with D perhaps matching TRBD1 (6 bases). Germline assignment: CDR1 DFQATT and CDR2 SNEGSKA (reference sequence). V was clipped by 5 bases and J by 6 bases, with 10 bases between them. This CDR3 contains 11 residues. CDR3 sequence (DNA): TGCAGTGCTGGCAGGGGCCATGGCTACACCTTC. Amino acids: CSAGRGHGYTF.

CDR3 residues: CASSQREDGANVLTF. The CDR3 DNA reads as TGTGCCAGCAGCCAGCGGGAGGATGGGGCCAACGTCCTGACTTTC. The V and J genes are TRBV6-5 and TRBJ2-6, with 9 bases identical to TRBD2. The CDR3 consists of 15 residues. The trim removed 6 bases at V and 3 bases at J, leaving 3 bases unmatched. Per the germline V gene, CDR1 is MNHEY and CDR2 is SVGAGI.

The chain has TRBV6-2 or TRBV6-3 and TRBJ1-1; D is possibly TRBD1 (6 bases). The V end was cut by 6 bases, the J end by 7 bases, with 15 bases between. The CDR3 has 13 amino acids. The germline gives CDR1 MNHEY, CDR2 SVGEGT. The CDR3 DNA sequence: TGTGCCAGCAGCATCAGGGGCAGAGATGAAGCTTTCTTT. It translates to CASSIRGRDEAFF.

The J gene is TRBJ2-7, the V gene TRBV4-3, with a tentative D call TRBD2 (5 bases). Germline V CDR1 and CDR2: LGHNA, YSLEER. The CDR3 runs 14 residues. The V and J ends lost 0 bases and 12 bases respectively, with 18 bases between them. The CDR3 DNA follows: TGCGCCAGCAGCCAAGATCAAGTGAGGGCCCGGCTGTACTTC. Amino acids: CASSQDQVRARLYF.

This clonotype has only a few counts. V usage is TRBV7-9 and J usage is TRBJ1-6; 7 bases align to TRBD1. V lost 5 bases, J lost 8 bases, and 3 bases stayed unmatched. There are 13 residues in the CDR3. Germline V gene data show CDR1 as SEHNR and CDR2 as FQNEAQ (reference sequence). CDR3 in DNA: TGTGCCAGCAGCACCCAGGGGGATTCACCCCTCCACTTT. This gives the protein CASSTQGDSPLHF.

A few counts support this clonotype. The genes are TRBV5-5 and TRBJ2-7; perhaps TRBD2 as D (5 bases). The CDR3 runs to 17 residues. The ends were cut back, 2 bases at V and 1 base at J, with 19 bases in the middle. Per the germline V gene, CDR1 is SGHKS and CDR2 is YYEKEE (reference sequence). The CDR3 coding sequence is TGTGCCAGCAGCTTCCGTCCCTCGTCCGGGGATTCCTACGAGCAGTACTTC. Translation gives CASSFRPSSGDSYEQYF.

This clonotype was picked up many times. The chain is built from TRBV10-3 and TRBJ1-2; D is uncertain. V was shortened by 4 bases and J by 4 bases, with 10 bases between the two germline ends. CDR1 and CDR2 from the germline V gene are ENHRY and SYGVKD. The CDR3 is 13 residues long. CDR3 nucleotide sequence: TGTGCCATCAGTGTGGGTGGTAGCTATGGCTACACCTTC. Its translation: CAISVGGSYGYTF.

J is TRBJ1-5 and V is TRBV20-1, with unresolved D. Deletions cut 3 bases from V and 0 bases from J, with 9 bases between. Germline V gives CDR1 DFQATT, CDR2 SNEGSKA (reference sequence). This CDR3 region has 14 residues. The CDR3 here is CSASSTNSNQPQHF. The CDR3 DNA sequence: TGCAGTGCTAGTTCGACCAATAGCAATCAGCCCCAGCATTTT.

The chain couples TRBV24-1 to TRBJ2-5; TRBD2 agrees at 7 bases. CDR1 is KGHDR, CDR2 SFDVKD, per germline. The CDR3 covers 14 residues. V shed 5 bases and J 0 bases; nucleotides not matched to a gene: 2. The CDR3 DNA reads TGTGCCACCAGTGCTGCGGGGGACCAAGAGACCCAGTACTTC. Translated, it gives CATSAAGDQETQYF.

The CDR3, as DNA: TGTGCCAGCAGTGAGAGTGGAACCTACGAGCAGTACTTC. Amino acids: CASSESGTYEQYF. The genes are TRBV25-1 and TRBJ2-7; D is undetermined. The CDR3 extends over 13 amino acids. Trimming shortened V by 3 bases and J by 2 bases, and 8 bases separated the two germline ends. Per the germline V gene, CDR1 is MGHDK and CDR2 is SYGVNS.

In this sample, this clonotype turned up many times. DNA for the CDR3: TGCAGCGTTGAAGTAGCCGACTACGAGCAGTACTTC. Protein sequence: CSVEVADYEQYF. The chain joins TRBV29-1 to TRBJ2-7; no clear D. V shed 1 base and J shed 3 bases, with 7 bases lying between them. CDR1 is SQVTM, CDR2 ANQGSEA, per germline. This CDR3 has 12 amino acids.